Only a few counts were recorded for the clone carrying this TCR beta chain. Antigen unknown. This entry comes from a study of graft-versus-host responses after intestinal transplantation. Study-wide findings and caveats: Early declines in HvG clones that occurred post-transplant were associated with peak circulating GvH clone levels. Analysis identified GvH clones in recipient marrow, with some appearing first in ileum or blood.

Using immunoSEQ multiplex PCR, the repertoire was profiled, and TCRdb retains in-frame clones only, with some absent. The table includes tens of thousands of clones, more than 85% detected once. J lost 8 bases, V lost 5 bases, and 8 bases had no gene match. The CDR3 runs to 13 residues. Germline V gives CDR1 MNHNS, CDR2 SASEGT. The receptor's source is a human donor who received an intestinal transplant. The specimen comprised unstimulated CD8+ T cells sorted from spleen or lymph node cells, sampled before intestinal transplant. The J gene is TRBJ1-1, the V gene TRBV6-1; TRBD1 matches at 7 bases. CDR3 in DNA: TGTGCCAGCAGTTATACCACAGGGGTAGAAGCTTTCTTT. As protein: CASSYTTGVEAFF.